The 30 T cell receptor beta chains reported below all come from one sample, sequenced in a study of OX40 agonist ivuxolimab in advanced cancers. The library was made by the immunoSEQ multiplex PCR assay. The clones in this table, taken by TCRdb from immuneACCESS, are in-frame only. Not every clone is retained; where verified, under half of the shortfall comes from an unresolved V gene, and the cause of the rest is unknown. The sample has roughly 130,000 clones on record, roughly 93% of them singletons. Less than 0.2% of the sample is in the top ten clones. The sequenced sample was CD4+ or CD8+ T cells sorted from blood, obtained in a trial of the OX40 agonist ivuxolimab. These receptors originate from an adult with an advanced solid tumor such as melanoma, head and neck, liver or kidney cancer.

Details on this clone: Other DNA sequences within the sample encode an identical CDR3. The chain joins TRBV28 to TRBJ2-2; no clear D gene. Looked up from germline, CDR1 is MDHEN and CDR2 is SYDVKM. Trimming cost V 6 bases and J 6 bases, with 8 bases left between them. The CDR3 is 12 amino acids. CDR3 sequence (DNA): TGTGCCAGCAGATCACGGGCCGGGGAGCTGTTTTTT. As protein: CASRSRAGELFF.

This chain uses TRBV7-8 with TRBJ2-3, with D possibly being TRBD1 (5 bases). This CDR3 has 15 residues. Between the trimmed V and J ends, which lost 3 bases and 0 bases, there was a span of 10 bases. Germline CDR1 and CDR2: SGHVS and FQNEAQ. CDR3 amino acids: CASSFTGFSTDTQYF. As DNA, the CDR3 is TGTGCCAGCAGCTTTACAGGTTTTAGCACAGATACGCAGTATTTT.

This chain links TRBV5-1 with TRBJ1-3, with 7 bases identical to TRBD1. The CDR3 has 15 amino acids. The V segment lost 3 bases and the J segment 2 bases; nucleotides outside the gene matches: 5. Germline lookup yields CDR1 SGHRS and CDR2 YFSETQ. The CDR3 coding sequence is TGCGCCAGCAGCTCCGGGACAGTCCCTGGAAACACCATATATTTT. Encoded protein: CASSSGTVPGNTIYF.

The V gene is TRBV7-7, the J gene TRBJ2-1; 10 bases map to TRBD2. The CDR3 length is 15 residues. Germline values: CDR1 SSHAT, CDR2 FNYEAQ (reference sequence). Losses at the gene ends were 4 bases for V and 3 bases for J; bases not matched to a gene: 3. The CDR3 DNA reads as TGTGCCAGCAGCTCTCAGCGGGGGGGCTACAATGAGCAGTTCTTC. Protein product: CASSSQRGGYNEQFF.

In DNA, the CDR3 is TGCGCCAGCTATGATCCGGGGTTCTCTGGAAACACCATATATTTT. Protein: CASYDPGFSGNTIYF. The V gene is TRBV10-1, the J gene TRBJ1-3; D unresolved. Germline CDR1 WNHNN, CDR2 SYGVQD (reference sequence). Trimming removed 8 bases at V and 0 bases at J, with 14 bases between. This CDR3 spans 15 amino acids.

CDR3 amino acids: CASSTPSGGGYEQYF. The CDR3 DNA reads TGTGCCAGCAGTACCCCCAGCGGGGGGGGTTACGAGCAGTACTTC. This chain connects TRBV27 to TRBJ2-7; TRBD2 agrees at 10 bases. V gave up 5 bases and J gave up 4 bases; unmatched junction bases: 8. The germline V gene encodes CDR1 MNHEY and CDR2 SMNVEV (reference sequence). The CDR3 is 15 residues long.

V gene TRBV6-5 combines with J gene TRBJ2-5; 8 nucleotides match TRBD1. V gave up 0 bases and J gave up 4 bases; unmatched junction bases: 4. This CDR3 is 15 amino acids long. Germline-derived CDR1 and CDR2 are MNHEY and SVGAGI. The CDR3 is CASSYSDRGIETQYF. In nucleotides, the CDR3 is TGTGCCAGCAGTTACTCTGACAGGGGTATAGAGACCCAGTACTTC.

This chain uses TRBV4-1 with TRBJ2-1; D is perhaps TRBD2 (7 bases). The germline V gene has CDR1 MGHRA and CDR2 YSYEKL. The CDR3 has 16 residues. V was shortened by 1 base and J by 4 bases, with 14 bases between the two germline ends. The CDR3 here is CASSQVQSGTYNEQFF. The CDR3 DNA reads as TGCGCCAGCAGCCAAGTCCAGAGCGGGACATACAATGAGCAGTTCTTC.

This sequence joins TRBV10-3 and TRBJ1-5, with TRBD1 as a possible D gene (6 bases). Germline CDR1 is ENHRY and CDR2 is SYGVKD. This CDR3 contains 16 residues. Trimming shortened V by 3 bases and J by 2 bases, and 14 bases separated the two germline ends. The CDR3 nucleotides read TGTGCCATCAGTGACCAGGGGAAGAGGGGCAATCAGCCCCAGCATTTT. Translated: CAISDQGKRGNQPQHF.

This sequence joins TRBV7-8 and TRBJ2-7; D uncertain. The ends were cut back, 1 base at V and 3 bases at J, with 7 bases in the middle. Germline CDR1 SGHVS, CDR2 FQNEAQ. The CDR3 has 13 amino acids. Written as DNA, the CDR3 is TGTGCCAGCAGCTTAGGGCAGGACTACGAGCAGTACTTC. Its protein is CASSLGQDYEQYF.

J is TRBJ1-5 and V is TRBV12-2. TRBV12-2 is a documented pseudogene. CDR3 size: 15 residues. This CDR3 reads CASRLIGSERQPQHF. Written as DNA, the CDR3 is TGTGCAAGTCGCTTGATAGGAAGTGAGCGGCAGCCCCAGCATTTT.

J is TRBJ2-3 and V is TRBV9; 10 nucleotides align to TRBD2. Trimming removed 1 base from V and 9 bases from J; junction bases left unmatched: 14. Germline V gene lookup returns CDR1 SGDLS and CDR2 YYNGEE. The CDR3 runs to 17 residues. CDR3 DNA: TGTGCCAGCAGCGTATTAGATGGACTAGCGGTCCAAGGAACGCAGTATTTT. Amino acid sequence: CASSVLDGLAVQGTQYF.

The chain has TRBV7-6 and TRBJ2-7; 7 positions agree with TRBD1. The CDR3 contains 13 residues. V was pared by 5 bases and J by 7 bases, with 8 bases of the junction left unmatched. The germline V gene has CDR1 SGHVS and CDR2 FNYEAQ. CDR3 DNA sequence: TGTGCCAGCAGCGGTGGACAGGTCGGGGAGCAGTACTTC. Translation gives CASSGGQVGEQYF. Based on the CDR3 plus reference TRBV7-6 and TRBJ2-7, the full variable domain is GAGVSQSPRYKVTKRGQDVALRCDPISGHVSLYWYRQALGQGPEFLTYFNYEAQQDKSGLPNDRFSAERPEGSISTLTIQRTEQRDSAMYRCASSGGQVGEQYFGPGTRLTVT.

The J gene is TRBJ1-1, the V gene TRBV28; possible D gene TRBD1, 5 bases. The CDR3 runs 15 residues. Germline V gene sequence: CDR1 MDHEN, CDR2 SYDVKM. Trimming pared 5 bases from V and 0 bases from J, leaving 13 bases between. The CDR3, as DNA: TGTGCCAGCAGTCCTTACAGGAACCTGAACACTGAAGCTTTCTTT. This encodes CASSPYRNLNTEAFF.

The chain recombines TRBV7-3 with TRBJ2-1; the D gene is possibly TRBD1 (6 bases). Trimming pared 3 bases from V and 0 bases from J, leaving 9 bases between. The CDR3 loop spans 15 amino acids. The germline CDR1 and CDR2 sequences are SGHTA and FQGTGA. CDR3 nucleotides: TGTGCCAGCAGCTTCTTGGGGGCCTCCTACAATGAGCAGTTCTTC. The encoded protein is CASSFLGASYNEQFF.

CDR3 coding DNA: TGTGCCAGCAGTTCCTTGGGACAAGGGCGAGAGACCCAGTACTTC. This sequence encodes CASSSLGQGRETQYF. The rearrangement links TRBV6-5 to TRBJ2-5; TRBD1 might be the D (6 bases). The CDR3 covers 15 residues. Germline V gene sequence: CDR1 MNHEY, CDR2 SVGAGI. V was cut by 4 bases and J by 4 bases, with 16 bases left in between.

The rearrangement uses TRBV4-3 and TRBJ1-4, with 8 bases matching TRBD1. CDR3 length: 14 amino acids. The V gene end was trimmed by 4 bases and the J gene end by 7 bases; junction bases not matched to a gene: 5. Per germline, CDR1 LGHNA and CDR2 YSLEER. The DNA of the CDR3 is TGCGCCAGCAGCCGGAAAGGGACAGGTGAAAAACTGTTTTTT. Amino acids: CASSRKGTGEKLFF.

This rearrangement joins TRBV7-9 to TRBJ2-1, with 7 positions matching TRBD1. J was trimmed by 4 bases and V by 1 base; bases with no gene match: 10. Germline V gene data show CDR1 as SEHNR and CDR2 as FQNEAQ (reference sequence). CDR3 length equals 17 residues. The DNA of the CDR3 is TGTGCCAGCAGCTTAGACCTGACAGGGTCAGGGTACAATGAGCAGTTCTTC. Translation gives CASSLDLTGSGYNEQFF. Using reference TRBV7-9 and TRBJ2-1 for the parts outside the CDR3, the full variable domain is DTGVSQNPRHKITKRGQNVTFRCDPISEHNRLYWYRQTLGQGPEFLTYFQNEAQLEKSRLLSDRFSAERPKGSFSTLEIQRTEQGDSAMYLCASSLDLTGSGYNEQFFGPGTRLTVL.

As for this clone: This sample includes further DNA sequences coding for the same CDR3. This chain joins TRBV6-5 and TRBJ1-1; 7 nucleotides line up with TRBD1. The CDR3 consists of 15 residues. With 0 bases clipped from V and 1 base from J, the junction kept 2 bases outside the gene matches. CDR1 MNHEY and CDR2 SVGAGI come from the germline V gene. DNA of the CDR3: TGTGCCAGCAGTTACTCTAACAGGGGGAACACTGAAGCTTTCTTT. It codes for CASSYSNRGNTEAFF.

This clone came up once. The chain joins TRBV18 to TRBJ2-7; D may be TRBD2 (5 bases). This CDR3 comprises 13 residues. V was trimmed by 3 bases and J by 0 bases, leaving 6 bases between them. CDR1 KGHSH and CDR2 LQKENI come from the germline V gene. The CDR3 protein is CASSPGVSYEQYF. CDR3 bases: TGTGCCAGCTCACCCGGGGTCTCCTACGAGCAGTACTTC.

DNA of the CDR3: TGTGCCAGCAGCCGAGGGACTAGCGGGTACCTAAATCAAAGCACAGATACGCAGTATTTT. This translates into CASSRGTSGYLNQSTDTQYF. The chain combines TRBV4-2 with TRBJ2-3, with TRBD2 matching 12 bases. The germline V gene has CDR1 LGHNA and CDR2 YNFKEQ. The junction had 14 bases not matched to a gene; V was cut back by 4 bases and J by 0 bases. The length of the CDR3 is 20 residues.

The chain joins TRBV7-2 to TRBJ2-3; 8 positions match TRBD2. The CDR3 length is 16 residues. V was pared by 3 bases and J by 2 bases, with 7 bases of the junction left unmatched. From germline, CDR1 is SGHTA and CDR2 FQGNSA. CDR3 DNA: TGTGCCAGCAGCTTTTCCTCGGGGGGGGACACAGATACGCAGTATTTT. This codes for CASSFSSGGDTDTQYF.

This sequence joins TRBV5-5 and TRBJ2-7; D is possibly TRBD1 (6 bases). Per the germline V gene, CDR1 is SGHKS and CDR2 is YYEKEE (reference sequence). This CDR3 region has 12 residues. V lost 5 bases and J lost 3, with 9 bases in between. The CDR3 loop reads CASSRDIYEQYF. In nucleotides, the CDR3 is TGTGCCAGCAGTAGGGACATCTACGAGCAGTACTTC.

V is TRBV9 and J is TRBJ2-1; 8 nucleotides agree with TRBD1. The V segment lost 6 bases and the J segment 7 bases; nucleotides outside the gene matches: 12. CDR3 size: 15 residues. Looked up from germline, CDR1 is SGDLS and CDR2 is YYNGEE. The CDR3 sequence: CASIPTGEKMNEQFF. The DNA for the CDR3 is TGTGCCAGCATCCCGACAGGGGAGAAAATGAATGAGCAGTTCTTC.

V gene TRBV28 combines with J gene TRBJ2-5, with D uncertain. CDR1 MDHEN and CDR2 SYDVKM come from the germline V gene. V was trimmed by 7 bases and J by 1 base, leaving 7 bases between them. This CDR3 is built from 12 residues. CDR3 region: CASNRAQETQYF. The CDR3 DNA reads as TGTGCCAGCAATAGGGCCCAAGAGACCCAGTACTTC.

The chain is built from TRBV5-1 and TRBJ2-1; D is ambiguous. The CDR3 consists of 15 residues. From germline, CDR1 is SGHRS and CDR2 YFSETQ. V lost 3 bases and J 6 bases, leaving 16 bases between the germline ends. The CDR3, as DNA: TGCGCCAGCAGCTCGGTCCCCAAGGAAGTCAATGAGCAGTTCTTC. It translates to CASSSVPKEVNEQFF.

The V and J genes are TRBV30 and TRBJ1-6; D not certain. The V end lost 3 bases, the J end lost 3 bases, and 6 bases lay between the germline ends. The CDR3 has 13 amino acids. CDR1 GTSNPN and CDR2 SVGIG come from the germline V gene (reference sequence). CDR3 sequence: CAWSLNYNSPLHF. In DNA, the CDR3 is TGTGCCTGGAGCCTCAACTATAATTCACCCCTCCACTTT.

The gene calls are TRBV2 and TRBJ2-7; D is possibly TRBD1 (5 bases). The germline gives CDR1 SNHLY, CDR2 FYNNEI. The CDR3 has 13 amino acids. Trimming stripped 6 bases from V and 2 bases from J, with 11 bases between. CDR3 protein: CASRPDRTYEQYF. CDR3 bases: TGTGCCAGCAGACCTGACAGAACCTACGAGCAGTACTTC.

The chain is built from TRBV7-6 and TRBJ2-2; TRBD2 might be the D (5 bases). The ends were cut back, 5 bases at V and 4 bases at J, with 11 bases in the middle. This CDR3 has 14 residues. Germline CDR1 and CDR2: SGHVS and FNYEAQ. Here the CDR3 reads CASSPRASTGELFF. The CDR3 nucleotides are TGTGCCAGCAGCCCGCGGGCCTCCACCGGGGAGCTGTTTTTT.

This sequence joins TRBV14 and TRBJ2-7, with TRBD2 matching over 16 bases. The germline gives CDR1 SGHDN, CDR2 FVKESK. The CDR3 runs to 16 residues. With V trimmed by 3 bases and J by 1 base, 0 bases remained unmatched. The CDR3 here is CASSQGLAGGSYEQYF. DNA for the CDR3: TGTGCCAGCAGCCAGGGACTAGCGGGAGGGTCCTACGAGCAGTACTTC.